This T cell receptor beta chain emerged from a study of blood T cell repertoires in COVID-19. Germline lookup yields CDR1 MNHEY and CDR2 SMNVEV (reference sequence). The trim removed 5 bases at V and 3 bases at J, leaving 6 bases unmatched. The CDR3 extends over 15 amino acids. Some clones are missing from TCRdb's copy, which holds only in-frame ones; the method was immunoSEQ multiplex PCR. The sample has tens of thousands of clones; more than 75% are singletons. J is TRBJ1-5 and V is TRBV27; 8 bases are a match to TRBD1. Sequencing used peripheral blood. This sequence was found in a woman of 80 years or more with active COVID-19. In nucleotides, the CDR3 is TGTGCCAGCAGTCCCGGACAGGGCTACAATCAGCCCCAGCATTTT. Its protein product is CASSPGQGYNQPQHF.